This T cell receptor (beta chain) stems from a study of control samples from healthy donors and cancer patients. In germline, CDR1 is SGHRS, CDR2 YFSETQ. The CDR3 totals 15 residues. The junction had 5 bases not matched to a gene; V was cut back by 4 bases and J by 0 bases. This table comes from immunoSEQ multiplex PCR, and its TCRdb copy is limited to in-frame clones, with some not included. Among about 130,000 clones, more than 85% were seen once, and the ten largest hold about 9%. The chain carries TRBV5-1 and TRBJ1-1, with 8 nucleotides matching TRBD1. Input material: blood. The sequence was obtained from a man in his late teens or twenties in good health. CDR3 nucleotides: TGCGCCAGCAGCCCTGGGACAGGAGTGAACACTGAAGCTTTCTTT. It translates to CASSPGTGVNTEAFF.